This is a list of T cell receptor beta chains from one sample in a study of blood T cells in healthy people across ages. TCRdb fed the 5' RACE reads into MiXCR, producing one record per CDR3 protein. The sample shows 1.5 million to 2 million distinct CDR3 sequences, approximately 30% of them seen only once. Sequences were obtained from blood. Receptor source: a woman in her thirties in good health. Each CDR3 is given with its conserved first and last residue. D genes are given only for firm matches. Size tells how often a clone was seen (once, few, many) or the class of an expanded clone, and some rows leave it out.

v_gene	j_gene	abundance	d_gene	CDR3nt	CDR3aa
TRBV6-1	TRBJ1-2	once	NA	TGTGCCAGCAGTGAAGACAGGGCCTGGAATGGCTACACCTTC	CASSEDRAWNGYTF
TRBV6-4	TRBJ2-3	few	NA	TGTGCCAGCAGTGAAACGGTGGGGGGCACAGATACGCAGTATTTT	CASSETVGGTDTQYF
TRBV12-3/TRBV12-4	TRBJ2-3	few	NA	TGTGCCAGCAGTCTTAATACCTGGGGGGCAGCAGATACGCAGTATTTT	CASSLNTWGAADTQYF
TRBV20-1	TRBJ2-1	NA	TRBD2	TGCAGTGCTCGTCTAGCGGGAGTCTACAATGAGCAGTTCTTC	CSARLAGVYNEQFF
TRBV6-5	TRBJ2-3	NA	NA	TGTGCCAGCAGTTATAGGGGTGACGGCACAGATACGCAGTATTTT	CASSYRGDGTDTQYF
TRBV10-2	TRBJ2-3	NA	TRBD2	TGCGCCAGCCTGAGACTAGCCGGCACAGATACGCAGTATTTT	CASLRLAGTDTQYF
TRBV28	TRBJ2-3	NA	NA	TGTGCCAGCAGTTTAGAGGTCCTCGGGGGATCTAGCACAGATACGCAGTATTTT	CASSLEVLGGSSTDTQYF
TRBV7-9	TRBJ1-2	NA	TRBD1	TGTGCCAGCAGCTTAGGGGACATGACAGGGTCCGGGTATGGCTACACCTTC	CASSLGDMTGSGYGYTF
TRBV10-2	TRBJ2-7	few	TRBD1	TGCGCCAGCAGTGAAGTTACCCTTGACAGGGTGTACGAGCAGTACTTC	CASSEVTLDRVYEQYF
TRBV3-1	TRBJ1-1	NA	TRBD1	TGTGCCAGCAGCCAAGCAGGGGGGGCCACTGAAGCTTTCTTT	CASSQAGGATEAFF
TRBV2	TRBJ1-3	NA	NA	TGTGCCAGCAGAGCTTTCTCTGGAAACACCATATATTTT	CASRAFSGNTIYF
TRBV29-1	TRBJ1-2	NA	TRBD1	TGCAGCGTGGCAGGGGGCGCCTCCTATGGCTACACCTTC	CSVAGGASYGYTF
TRBV20-1	TRBJ2-3	NA	TRBD2	TGCAGTGCCATACTCGCCCCGACTAGCGGGGAAACAGATACGCAGTATTTT	CSAILAPTSGETDTQYF
TRBV20-1	TRBJ2-7	few	TRBD2	TGCAGTGCTATTTCCCGGGGGGGGAGCTCCTACGAGCAGTACTTC	CSAISRGGSSYEQYF
TRBV12-3/TRBV12-4	TRBJ1-2	NA	TRBD1	TGTGCCCGCAATCTCCAAGACAGGGGAGGCTACACCTTC	CARNLQDRGGYTF
TRBV28	TRBJ1-5	NA	TRBD1	TGTGCCAGCAGGACTCAGGGGGGATTCCCCCAGCATTTT	CASRTQGGFPQHF
TRBV5-1	TRBJ2-3	few	NA	TGCGCCAGCAGCTTGGCTTATCCCATCAGGGGCACAGATACGCAGTATTTT	CASSLAYPIRGTDTQYF
TRBV20-1	TRBJ2-7	few	TRBD2	TGCAGTGTGAGGGCTAGCGGGAGAGGCGAGCAGTACTTC	CSVRASGRGEQYF
TRBV9	TRBJ2-3	many	TRBD2	TGTGCCAGCAGCCCGAGGGGAGGGAGGAGCACAGATACGCAGTATTTT	CASSPRGGRSTDTQYF
TRBV28	TRBJ2-3	NA	NA	TGTGCCAGCAGCCTAAACCAAGATACGCAGTATTTT	CASSLNQDTQYF
TRBV12-3/TRBV12-4	TRBJ2-1	many	TRBD1	TGTGCCAGCAGCTTGGGCCAGGGGGCGGATGAGCAGTTCTTC	CASSLGQGADEQFF
TRBV12-3/TRBV12-4	TRBJ2-3	NA	NA	TGTGCCAGCAGTGTGGACAGTCAGGATACGCAGTGTTTT	CASSVDSQDTQCF
TRBV5-5	TRBJ2-1	NA	NA	TGTGCCAGCAGCCACTCGGCTACTGGTTACGATGAGCAGTTCTTC	CASSHSATGYDEQFF
TRBV20-1	TRBJ2-3	NA	NA	TGCAGTGCTAGTTTAGCGAGAACAGATACGCAGTATTTT	CSASLARTDTQYF
TRBV7-2	TRBJ2-7	few	NA	TGTGCCAGCACCCAAACGGGGGTGGAGCGGTCCTACGAGCAGTACTTC	CASTQTGVERSYEQYF
TRBV12-3/TRBV12-4	TRBJ1-1	many	NA	TGTGCCAGCAGTTTTTGGGGGACTGAAGCTTTCTTT	CASSFWGTEAFF
TRBV20-1	TRBJ2-1	many	TRBD1	TGCAGTGCCCCGGACAGGGCAAACTATGAGCAGTTCTTC	CSAPDRANYEQFF
TRBV6-1	TRBJ2-3	few	NA	TGTGCCAGCAAGACAGATACGCAGTATTTT	CASKTDTQYF
TRBV18	TRBJ2-7	few	TRBD1	TGTGCCAGCTCACCACGGCGGGACAGGTTGTACGAGCAGTACTTC	CASSPRRDRLYEQYF
TRBV27	TRBJ2-1	NA	TRBD2	TGTGCCAGCAGTCCCTGGACTAGCGGGGGGTCCTACAATGAGCAGTTCTTC	CASSPWTSGGSYNEQFF
TRBV10-3	TRBJ2-7	NA	TRBD2	TGTGCCATCAGCCAAAGGTCGGCGGGGGGGCGCGAGCAGTACTTC	CAISQRSAGGREQYF
TRBV18	TRBJ1-1	few	NA	TGTGCCAGCTCACCAAAAATCCCGGGAGGCACTGAAGCTTTCTTT	CASSPKIPGGTEAFF
TRBV6-4	TRBJ2-1	NA	NA	TGTGCCAGCAGTCGGGGGCGAGGGGTCAATGAGCAGTTCTTC	CASSRGRGVNEQFF
TRBV27	TRBJ2-5	NA	NA	TGTGCCAGCAGTTTCATGGGGGATGAGCAGTACTTC	CASSFMGDEQYF
TRBV11-3	TRBJ2-5	NA	NA	TGTGCCAGCAGCTTAGCAGATGGCAAGCAGTACTTC	CASSLADGKQYF
TRBV29-1	TRBJ2-7	many	TRBD1	TGCAGCGTTGCGAGGGGACAGGGGTCCTACGAGCAGTACTTC	CSVARGQGSYEQYF
TRBV29-1	TRBJ1-2	many	TRBD1	TGCAGCGTTGATCAGGGGGTCTATGGCTACACCTTC	CSVDQGVYGYTF
TRBV12-3/TRBV12-4	TRBJ2-1	many	TRBD2	TGTGCCAGCAGTACTAGCGGTTCGAACTACAATGAGCAGTTCTTC	CASSTSGSNYNEQFF
TRBV3-1	TRBJ2-1	few	TRBD2	TGTGCCAGCAGCCAAGAATCGACTAGCGGGAGGGCGGGGCAGTTCTTC	CASSQESTSGRAGQFF
TRBV6-2/TRBV6-3	TRBJ2-6	few	NA	TGTGCCACGACTCAATCTGGGGCCAACGTCCTGACTTTC	CATTQSGANVLTF
TRBV9	TRBJ1-2	many	NA	TGTGCCAGCAGCGGAACAACAGGTGGCGATGGCTACACCTTC	CASSGTTGGDGYTF
TRBV1	TRBJ2-1	NA	NA	TGCACCAGCAGCCAAGTGGGGGCCCCAGGGGCAAGTAGAATTGACGATGAGCAGTTCTTC	CTSSQVGAPGASRIDDEQFF
TRBV3-1	TRBJ2-6	NA	NA	TGTGTCAGCAGCCAGGGGTGGCCTAGCTCTGGGGCTAACGTCCTGACTTTC	CVSSQGWPSSGANVLTF
TRBV7-3	TRBJ2-1	many	NA	TGTGCCAGCAGCCCCCCCGGGCCGGACAATGAGCAGTTCTTC	CASSPPGPDNEQFF
TRBV20-1	TRBJ1-1	NA	NA	TGCAGTGCTAGCGAGGGGGACACTGAAGCTTTCTTT	CSASEGDTEAFF
TRBV3-1	TRBJ1-3	NA	NA	TGTGCCAGCAGCCAAGAGGGATCTGGAAACACCATATATTTT	CASSQEGSGNTIYF
TRBV7-9	TRBJ2-3	once	NA	TGTGCCGGATCGGGACGGACAAGCACAGATACGCAGTATTTT	CAGSGRTSTDTQYF
TRBV4-2	TRBJ1-4	once	NA	TGTGCCAGCAGCCAAGACGCTGAAAAACGGTTTTTT	CASSQDAEKRFF
TRBV7-6	TRBJ2-2	once	NA	TGTGCCAGCAGCTCAGCCTCCTATCTGACGCCGGGGGGCACCGGGGAGCGGTTTTTT	CASSSASYLTPGGTGERFF
TRBV19	TRBJ2-1	NA	NA	TGTGCCAGTATGAGGAGGGGGGCAAATGGGCAGTTCTTC	CASMRRGANGQFF
TRBV6-2/TRBV6-3	TRBJ2-7	few	TRBD2	TGTGCCAGCAGTCCCATGCGGACTAGTTCGTCCGAGCAGTACTTC	CASSPMRTSSSEQYF
TRBV2	TRBJ1-5	NA	NA	TGTGCCAGCAGTGAGGGGTTCAGGGCGCCGGGTCAGCCCCAGCATTTT	CASSEGFRAPGQPQHF
TRBV15	TRBJ2-5	many	TRBD1	TGTGCCACCAGCAACAGACAGGGCGGGCAGACCCAGTACTTC	CATSNRQGGQTQYF
TRBV20-1	TRBJ2-1	NA	TRBD2	TGCAGTGCAAGAGGGACTAGCGGGGCTGGGGAGCAGTTCTTC	CSARGTSGAGEQFF
TRBV18	TRBJ2-1	NA	NA	TGTGCCAGCTCACCAGTCGTAAAAGCCGGTGAGCAGTTCTTC	CASSPVVKAGEQFF
TRBV7-2	TRBJ2-7	NA	NA	TGTGCCGGCAGCCCTCCCTTTTCTAGCGACGAGCAGTACTTC	CAGSPPFSSDEQYF
TRBV5-1	TRBJ2-6	NA	NA	TGCGCCAGCAGCTTTGGGGTTAGCTCTGGGGCCAACGTCCTGACTTTC	CASSFGVSSGANVLTF